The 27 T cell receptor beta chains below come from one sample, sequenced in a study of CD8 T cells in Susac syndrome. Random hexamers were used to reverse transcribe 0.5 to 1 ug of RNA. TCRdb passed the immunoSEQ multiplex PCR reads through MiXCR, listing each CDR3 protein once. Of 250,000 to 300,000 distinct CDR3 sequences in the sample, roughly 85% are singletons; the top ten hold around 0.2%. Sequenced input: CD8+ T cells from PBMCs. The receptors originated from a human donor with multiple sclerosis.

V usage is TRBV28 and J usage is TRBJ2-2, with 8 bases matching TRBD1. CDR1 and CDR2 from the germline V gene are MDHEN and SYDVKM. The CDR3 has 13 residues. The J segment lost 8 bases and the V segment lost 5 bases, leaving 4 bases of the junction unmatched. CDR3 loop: CASSVQGEGELFF. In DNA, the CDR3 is TGTGCCAGCAGTGTACAGGGGGAAGGGGAGCTGTTTTTT.

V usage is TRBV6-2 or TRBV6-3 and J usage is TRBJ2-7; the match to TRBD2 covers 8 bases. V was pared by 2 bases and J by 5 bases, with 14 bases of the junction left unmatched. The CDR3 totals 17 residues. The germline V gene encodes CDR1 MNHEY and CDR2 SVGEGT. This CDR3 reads CASSYRPLAAGVHEQYF. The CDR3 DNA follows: TGTGCCAGCAGTTACCGTCCTTTGGCAGCGGGAGTTCACGAGCAGTACTTC.

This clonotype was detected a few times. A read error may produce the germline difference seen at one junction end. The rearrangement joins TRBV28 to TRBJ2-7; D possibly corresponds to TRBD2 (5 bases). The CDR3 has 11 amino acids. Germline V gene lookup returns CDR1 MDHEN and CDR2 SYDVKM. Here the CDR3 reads CAIGLSFEQYF. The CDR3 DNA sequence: TGTGCCATAGGACTTTCCTTCGAGCAGTACTTC.

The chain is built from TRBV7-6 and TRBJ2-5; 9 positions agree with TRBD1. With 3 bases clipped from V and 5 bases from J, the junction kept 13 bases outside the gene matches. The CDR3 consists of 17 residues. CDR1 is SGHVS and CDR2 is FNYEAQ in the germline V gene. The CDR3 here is CASSLWHRGPLRETQYF. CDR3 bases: TGTGCCAGCAGCTTGTGGCACAGGGGGCCCTTAAGGGAGACCCAGTACTTC.

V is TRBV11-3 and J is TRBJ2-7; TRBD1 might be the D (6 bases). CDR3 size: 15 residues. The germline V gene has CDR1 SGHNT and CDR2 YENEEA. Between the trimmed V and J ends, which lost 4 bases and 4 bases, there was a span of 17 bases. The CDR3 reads CASSSSETGPYEQYF. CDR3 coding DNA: TGTGCCAGCAGCTCCAGTGAAACAGGGCCGTACGAGCAGTACTTC. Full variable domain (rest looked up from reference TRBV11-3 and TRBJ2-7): EAGVVQSPRYKIIEKKQPVAFWCNPISGHNTLYWYLQNLGQGPELLIRYENEEAVDDSQLPKDRFSAERLKGVDSTLKIQPAELGDSAVYLCASSSSETGPYEQYFGPGTRLTVT.

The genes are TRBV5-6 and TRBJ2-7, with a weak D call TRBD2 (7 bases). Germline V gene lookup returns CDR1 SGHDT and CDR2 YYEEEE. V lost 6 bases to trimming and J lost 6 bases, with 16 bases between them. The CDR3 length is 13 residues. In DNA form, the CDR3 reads TGTGCCAGCACCCTAGGGGGGGCGGGCGAGCAGTACTTC. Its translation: CASTLGGAGEQYF.

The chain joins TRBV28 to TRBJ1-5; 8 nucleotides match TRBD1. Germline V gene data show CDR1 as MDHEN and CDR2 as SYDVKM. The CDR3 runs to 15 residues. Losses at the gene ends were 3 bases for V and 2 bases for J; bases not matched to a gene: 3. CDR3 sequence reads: CASSLSGGGNQPQHF. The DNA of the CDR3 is TGTGCCAGCAGTTTGTCAGGGGGCGGCAATCAGCCCCAGCATTTT.

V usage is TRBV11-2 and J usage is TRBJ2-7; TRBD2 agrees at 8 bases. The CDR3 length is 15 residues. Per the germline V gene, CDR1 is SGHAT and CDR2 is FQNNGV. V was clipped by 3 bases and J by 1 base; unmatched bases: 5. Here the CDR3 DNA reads TGTGCCAGCAGCTTTAGCGGGACCCCTTCCTACGAGCAGTACTTC. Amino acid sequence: CASSFSGTPSYEQYF.

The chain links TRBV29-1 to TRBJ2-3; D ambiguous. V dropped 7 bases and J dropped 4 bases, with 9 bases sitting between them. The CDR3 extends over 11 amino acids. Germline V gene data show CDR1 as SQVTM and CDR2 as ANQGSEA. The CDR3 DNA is TGCAGCGGAGGTGGGCCAGATACGCAGTATTTT. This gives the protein CSGGGPDTQYF.

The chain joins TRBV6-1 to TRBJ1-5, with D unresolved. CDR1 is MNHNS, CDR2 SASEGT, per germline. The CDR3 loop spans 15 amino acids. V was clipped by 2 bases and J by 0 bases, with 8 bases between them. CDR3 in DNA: TGTGCCAGCAGTGAATGGACGGATAGCAATCAGCCCCAGCATTTT. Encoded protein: CASSEWTDSNQPQHF.

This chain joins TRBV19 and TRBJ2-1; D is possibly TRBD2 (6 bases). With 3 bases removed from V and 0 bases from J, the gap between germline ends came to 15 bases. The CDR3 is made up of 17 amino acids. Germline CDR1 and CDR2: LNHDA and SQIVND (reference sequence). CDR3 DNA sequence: TGTGCCAGTAGTATGTTCAGGAGGGCGAGCTCCTACAATGAGCAGTTCTTC. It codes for CASSMFRRASSYNEQFF.

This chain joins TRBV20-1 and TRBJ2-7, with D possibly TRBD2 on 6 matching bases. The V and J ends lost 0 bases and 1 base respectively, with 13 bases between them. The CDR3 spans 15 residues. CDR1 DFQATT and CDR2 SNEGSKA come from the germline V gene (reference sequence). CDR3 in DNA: TGCAGTGCTAGAGAAAAACTAGCAGCGTCCTACGAGCAGTACTTC. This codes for CSAREKLAASYEQYF.

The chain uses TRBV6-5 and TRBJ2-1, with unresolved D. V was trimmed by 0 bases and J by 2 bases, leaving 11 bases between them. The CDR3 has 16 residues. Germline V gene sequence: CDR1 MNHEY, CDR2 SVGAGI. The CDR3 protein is CASSYSLSSTYNEQFF. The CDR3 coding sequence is TGTGCCAGCAGTTACTCTCTCTCAAGCACCTACAATGAGCAGTTCTTC.

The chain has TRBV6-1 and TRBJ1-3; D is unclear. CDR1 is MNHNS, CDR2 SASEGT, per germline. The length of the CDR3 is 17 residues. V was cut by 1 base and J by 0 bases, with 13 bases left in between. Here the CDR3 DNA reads TGTGCCAGCAGTGAAGGGGAATGGGCGCTCTCTGGAAACACCATATATTTT. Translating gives CASSEGEWALSGNTIYF.

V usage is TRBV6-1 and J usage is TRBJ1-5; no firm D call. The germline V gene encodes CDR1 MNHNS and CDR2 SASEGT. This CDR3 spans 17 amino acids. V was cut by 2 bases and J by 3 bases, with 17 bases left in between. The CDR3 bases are TGTGCCAGCAGTGAATATGATCCGGCGGACCCCAATCAGCCCCAGCATTTT. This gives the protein CASSEYDPADPNQPQHF.

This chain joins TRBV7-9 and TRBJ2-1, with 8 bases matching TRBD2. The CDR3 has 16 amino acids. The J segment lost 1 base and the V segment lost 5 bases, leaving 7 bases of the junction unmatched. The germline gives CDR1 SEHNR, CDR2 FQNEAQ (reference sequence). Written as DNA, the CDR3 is TGTGCCAGCAGCCGTAGCGGGATAGGTTCCTACAATGAGCAGTTCTTC. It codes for CASSRSGIGSYNEQFF.

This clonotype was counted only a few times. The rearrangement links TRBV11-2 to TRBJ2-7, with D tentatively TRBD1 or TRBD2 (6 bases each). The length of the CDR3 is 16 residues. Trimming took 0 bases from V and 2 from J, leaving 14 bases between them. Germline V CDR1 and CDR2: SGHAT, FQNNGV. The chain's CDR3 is CASSLEYGGRPYEQYF. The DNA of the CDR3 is TGTGCCAGCAGCTTAGAATACGGGGGCAGACCCTACGAGCAGTACTTC.

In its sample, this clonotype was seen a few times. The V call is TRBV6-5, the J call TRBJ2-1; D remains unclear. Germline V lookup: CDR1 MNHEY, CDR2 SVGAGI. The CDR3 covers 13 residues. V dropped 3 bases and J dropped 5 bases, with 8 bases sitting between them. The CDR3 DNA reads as TGTGCCAGCAGTTATGACGCTAACAATGAGCAGTTCTTC. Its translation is CASSYDANNEQFF.

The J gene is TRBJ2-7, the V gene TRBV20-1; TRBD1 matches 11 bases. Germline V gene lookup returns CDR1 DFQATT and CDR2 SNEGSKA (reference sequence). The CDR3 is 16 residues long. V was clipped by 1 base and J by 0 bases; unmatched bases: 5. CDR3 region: CSARGKGQGDSYEQYF. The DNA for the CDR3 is TGCAGTGCTAGAGGAAAGGGACAGGGGGACTCCTACGAGCAGTACTTC.

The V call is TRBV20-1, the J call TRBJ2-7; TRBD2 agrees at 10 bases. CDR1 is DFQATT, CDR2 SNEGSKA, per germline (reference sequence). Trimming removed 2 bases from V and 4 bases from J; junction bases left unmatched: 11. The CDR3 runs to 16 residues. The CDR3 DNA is TGCAGTGCTAGACCATTCACTAGCGGGAAAACGTACGAGCAGTACTTC. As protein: CSARPFTSGKTYEQYF.

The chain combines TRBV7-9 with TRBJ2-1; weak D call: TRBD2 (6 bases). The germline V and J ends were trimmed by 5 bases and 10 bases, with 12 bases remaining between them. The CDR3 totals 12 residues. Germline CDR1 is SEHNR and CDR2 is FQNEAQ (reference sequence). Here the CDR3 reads CASSLTSSEQFF. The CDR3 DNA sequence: TGTGCCAGCAGCCTTACTAGCAGCGAGCAGTTCTTC.

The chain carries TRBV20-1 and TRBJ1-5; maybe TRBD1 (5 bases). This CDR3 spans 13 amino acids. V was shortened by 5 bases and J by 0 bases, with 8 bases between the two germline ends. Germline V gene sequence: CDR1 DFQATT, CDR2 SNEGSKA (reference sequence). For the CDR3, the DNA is TGCAGTGCTTCGACAGATAGCAATCAGCCCCAGCATTTT. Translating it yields CSASTDSNQPQHF.

CDR3 residues: CASSLTGGTNEKLFF. DNA of the CDR3: TGTGCCAGCAGCTTGACAGGGGGAACTAATGAAAAACTGTTTTTT. The chain uses TRBV7-9 and TRBJ1-4, with 9 bases aligning to TRBD1. CDR3 size: 15 residues. J was trimmed by 1 base and V by 3 bases; bases with no gene match: 0. Germline V gene data show CDR1 as SEHNR and CDR2 as FQNEAQ (reference sequence).

CDR3 coding DNA: TGTGCCAGCATCTCGCGGGACAATGAGCAGTTCTTC. Translation gives CASISRDNEQFF. The chain has TRBV12-3 or TRBV12-4 and TRBJ2-1; a weak D match, TRBD2 (5 bases). The germline V and J ends were trimmed by 7 bases and 5 bases, with 9 bases remaining between them. The CDR3 length is 12 residues.

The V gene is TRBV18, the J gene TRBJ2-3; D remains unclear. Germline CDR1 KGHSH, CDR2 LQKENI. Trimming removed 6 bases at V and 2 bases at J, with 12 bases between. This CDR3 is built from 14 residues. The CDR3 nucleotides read TGTGCCAGCTCCCGACCGGAGATCACAGATACGCAGTATTTT. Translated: CASSRPEITDTQYF.

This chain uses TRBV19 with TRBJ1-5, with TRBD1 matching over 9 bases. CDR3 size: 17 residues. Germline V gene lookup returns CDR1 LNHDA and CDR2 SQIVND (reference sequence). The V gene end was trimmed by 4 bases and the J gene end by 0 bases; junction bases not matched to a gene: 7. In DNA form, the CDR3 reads TGTGCCAGTAGTACGGGACAGGGAGGGAATAGCAATCAGCCCCAGCATTTT. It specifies CASSTGQGGNSNQPQHF. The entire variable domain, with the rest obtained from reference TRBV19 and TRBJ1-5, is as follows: DGGITQSPKYLFRKEGQNVTLSCEQNLNHDAMYWYRQDPGQGLRLIYYSQIVNDFQKGDIAEGYSVSREKKESFPLTVTSAQKNPTAFYLCASSTGQGGNSNQPQHFGDGTRLSIL.

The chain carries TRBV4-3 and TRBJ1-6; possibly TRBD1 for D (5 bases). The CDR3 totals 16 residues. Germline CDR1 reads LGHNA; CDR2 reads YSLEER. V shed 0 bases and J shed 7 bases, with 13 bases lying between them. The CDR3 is CASSQDGVGENSPLHF. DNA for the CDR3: TGCGCCAGCAGCCAAGATGGGGTAGGGGAAAATTCACCCCTCCACTTT.